This T cell receptor (beta chain) was documented in a study of OX40 agonist ivuxolimab in advanced cancers. Turning to the study itself: The dose of intravenous ivuxolimab that patients received every 2 weeks ranged from 0.01 to 10 mg/kg. Prior anti-PD-1, anti-PD-L1 or anti-CTLA-4 therapy did not bar entry, and roughly 40% had some.

This table comes from immunoSEQ multiplex PCR, and its TCRdb copy is limited to in-frame clones, with some not included. Among around 75,000 clones listed, 70% to 90% were seen once. This CDR3 comprises 14 residues. J lost 5 bases, V lost 10 bases, and 11 bases had no gene match. CDR1 and CDR2 (germline): LNHDA, SQIVND (reference sequence). On this clone: The antigen is undetermined.

Study-level results: Expanded clones belonging to CD8+ T cells outnumbered, on average, those of CD4+. At doses 0.1 to 3.0 mg/kg, CD4+ and CD8+ clones expanded.

The receptor was isolated from an adult with an advanced solid tumor such as melanoma, head and neck, liver or kidney cancer. The chain carries TRBV19 and TRBJ2-5; TRBD1 matches 9 bases. The sequenced sample was CD4+ or CD8+ T cells sorted from blood, obtained in a trial of the OX40 agonist ivuxolimab. As DNA, the CDR3 is TGTGCCACCACCGTACAGGGGGCAGATGAGACCCAGTACTTC. This sequence encodes CATTVQGADETQYF.